A selection of T cell receptor beta chains follows, all from one sample in a study of OX40 agonist ivuxolimab in advanced cancers. Profiled with immunoSEQ multiplex PCR; TCRdb holds only in-frame clones, not every one. The sample yields about 72,000 clones, 81% seen once. Source: CD4+ or CD8+ T cells sorted from blood, taken in a trial of the OX40 agonist ivuxolimab. Receptors were obtained from an adult with an advanced solid tumor such as melanoma, head and neck, liver or kidney cancer. CDR3s include the opening cysteine and the closing phenylalanine or tryptophan. Fields, in order: J gene, D gene, V gene, clone size, CDR3 DNA, CDR3 protein. A D gene is named only where the DNA matches it firmly. Clone size is not always given. Where it is, it says once, few, many or a class for expanded clones.

J: TRBJ1-1; D: .; V: TRBV20-1; size: .; DNA: TGCAGTGCTAGAGAGGGGGTTAACATGATCTTT; CDR3: CSAREGVNMIF
J: TRBJ2-5; D: TRBD2; V: TRBV4-2; size: few; DNA: TGTGCCAGCAGCCAAGGGAGACTAGCGGGGGGGCCGACAAGGGAGACCCAGTACTTC; CDR3: CASSQGRLAGGPTRETQYF
J: TRBJ2-3; D: .; V: TRBV7-2; size: .; DNA: TGTGCCAGCAGCTTGGATTTGGGGGATACGCAGTATTTT; CDR3: CASSLDLGDTQYF
J: TRBJ1-2; D: TRBD1; V: TRBV4-1; size: .; DNA: TGCGCCAGCAGCCAGGACAGGGCAGCTAACTATGGCTACACCTTC; CDR3: CASSQDRAANYGYTF
J: TRBJ1-5; D: .; V: TRBV6-1; size: .; DNA: TGTGCCAGCAGAGACAGACCAAGCAATCAGCCCCAGCATTTT; CDR3: CASRDRPSNQPQHF
J: TRBJ1-2; D: .; V: TRBV11-2; size: .; DNA: TGTGCCAGCAGCCCGCTCGAGGGGCCAAATTACTATGGCTACACCTTC; CDR3: CASSPLEGPNYYGYTF
J: TRBJ1-3; D: .; V: TRBV6-5; size: .; DNA: TGTGCCAGCAGTCGGTCCTCTGGAAACACCATATATTTT; CDR3: CASSRSSGNTIYF
J: TRBJ1-5; D: TRBD1; V: TRBV11-2; size: few; DNA: TGTGCCAGCAGCTGGGGGACAGCCCTAGACAATCAGCCCCAGCATTTT; CDR3: CASSWGTALDNQPQHF
J: TRBJ1-1; D: .; V: TRBV7-9; size: .; DNA: TGTGCCAGCAGCTTAGGCGGACAGCGAGCTTTCTTT; CDR3: CASSLGGQRAFF
J: TRBJ1-1; D: TRBD1; V: TRBV4-3; size: few; DNA: TGCGCCAGCAGCCGACAGGGCTACACTGAAGCTTTCTTT; CDR3: CASSRQGYTEAFF
J: TRBJ1-3; D: .; V: TRBV5-1; size: .; DNA: TGCGCCAGCAGCTTGGGCAGAGGCTCTGGAAACACCATATATTTT; CDR3: CASSLGRGSGNTIYF
J: TRBJ1-1; D: .; V: TRBV15; size: .; DNA: TGTGCCACCAGCAGACTTCGGACAGTTGAAGCTTTCTTT; CDR3: CATSRLRTVEAFF
J: TRBJ1-5; D: .; V: TRBV5-8; size: .; DNA: TGTGCCAGCAGCAGAATTTCGGGTGCGGATCAGCCCCAGCATTTT; CDR3: CASSRISGADQPQHF
J: TRBJ2-1; D: TRBD2; V: TRBV5-1; size: .; DNA: TGCGCCAGCAGCATTTCTAGCGGGAGCTCCTACAATGAGCAGTTCTTC; CDR3: CASSISSGSSYNEQFF
J: TRBJ2-5; D: .; V: TRBV7-2; size: .; DNA: TGTGCCAGTCAGGGGTCGGTTCCGCGCCCCCAGTACTTC; CDR3: CASQGSVPRPQYF
J: TRBJ1-5; D: TRBD1; V: TRBV5-1; size: .; DNA: TGCGCCAGCTGGACAGGGGGTGGGTTTAGCAATCAGCCCCAGCATTTT; CDR3: CASWTGGGFSNQPQHF
J: TRBJ2-1; D: .; V: TRBV15; size: .; DNA: TGTGCCACCAGCAGAGAAAGGGCGGGACAGAGGTACAATGAGCAGTTCTTC; CDR3: CATSRERAGQRYNEQFF
J: TRBJ2-7; D: TRBD2; V: TRBV5-5; size: .; DNA: TGTGCCAGCAGCTTGGGGGTTAGCGGGACCCCCTACGAGCAGTACTTC; CDR3: CASSLGVSGTPYEQYF
J: TRBJ2-1; D: .; V: TRBV19; size: .; DNA: TGTGCCAGTAGTATGGGCCAGGGCCCTTACAATGAGCAGTTCTTC; CDR3: CASSMGQGPYNEQFF
J: TRBJ2-6; D: .; V: TRBV5-1; size: .; DNA: TGCGCCAGCCTAAAGGAGGGGACAGCCAGCGTCCTATCTGGGGCCAACGTCCTGACTTTC; CDR3: CASLKEGTASVLSGANVLTF
J: TRBJ2-3; D: .; V: TRBV7-6; size: .; DNA: TGTGCCAGCAGCTTAGGGAACGTAATAAGCACAGATACGCAGTATTTT; CDR3: CASSLGNVISTDTQYF
J: TRBJ2-5; D: .; V: TRBV4-2; size: .; DNA: TGTGTCAGCAGCCCCGAACGATCTGAGACCCAGTACTTC; CDR3: CVSSPERSETQYF
J: TRBJ1-3; D: .; V: TRBV7-8; size: .; DNA: TGTGCCAGCAGCGCCAACGGAAACACCATATATTTT; CDR3: CASSANGNTIYF
J: TRBJ2-7; D: .; V: TRBV9; size: few; DNA: TGTGCCAGCAGCGTAGAGGGCGGGCCCTACGAGCAGTACTTC; CDR3: CASSVEGGPYEQYF
J: TRBJ1-1; D: .; V: TRBV29-1; size: .; DNA: TGCAGCGTTGAAGGGACTGCTTCATCTGAAGCTTTCTTT; CDR3: CSVEGTASSEAFF
J: TRBJ1-1; D: .; V: TRBV18; size: few; DNA: TGTGCCAGCGAACAGGGGAACACTGAAGCTTTCTTT; CDR3: CASEQGNTEAFF
J: TRBJ2-2; D: .; V: TRBV7-9; size: .; DNA: TGTGCCAGCAGCTTGGGATCTAGCGACACCGGGGAGCTGTTTTTT; CDR3: CASSLGSSDTGELFF
J: TRBJ1-2; D: TRBD1; V: TRBV5-1; size: .; DNA: TGCGCCAGCAGCCGGACAGGGGCCGAGGGCTACACCTTC; CDR3: CASSRTGAEGYTF
J: TRBJ2-2; D: TRBD1; V: TRBV7-9; size: .; DNA: TGTGCCAGCGCACTTAGACAGGGAATGACCGGGGAGCTGTTTTTT; CDR3: CASALRQGMTGELFF
J: TRBJ2-7; D: .; V: TRBV21-1; size: .; DNA: TGTGCCAGCAGCAAAGTCTTCGGCGGGAGATATCACGAGCAGTACTTC; CDR3: CASSKVFGGRYHEQYF
J: TRBJ2-4; D: .; V: TRBV13; size: .; DNA: TGTGCCAGCAGCTTAGGCCGACGGGACATTCAGTACTTC; CDR3: CASSLGRRDIQYF